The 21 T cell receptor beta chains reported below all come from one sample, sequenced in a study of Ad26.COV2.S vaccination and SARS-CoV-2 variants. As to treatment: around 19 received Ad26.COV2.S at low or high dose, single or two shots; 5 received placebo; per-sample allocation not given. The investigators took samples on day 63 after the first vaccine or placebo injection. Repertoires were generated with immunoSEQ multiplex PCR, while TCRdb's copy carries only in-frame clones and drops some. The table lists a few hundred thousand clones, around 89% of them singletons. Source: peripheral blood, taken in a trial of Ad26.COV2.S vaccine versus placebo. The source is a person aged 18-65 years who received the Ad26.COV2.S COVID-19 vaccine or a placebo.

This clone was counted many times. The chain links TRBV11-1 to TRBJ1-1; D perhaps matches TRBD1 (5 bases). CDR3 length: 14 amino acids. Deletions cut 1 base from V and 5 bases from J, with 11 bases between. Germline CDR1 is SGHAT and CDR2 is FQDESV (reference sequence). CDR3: CASSLDPRGTEAFF. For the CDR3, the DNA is TGTGCCAGCAGCTTAGACCCGCGGGGGACTGAAGCTTTCTTT.

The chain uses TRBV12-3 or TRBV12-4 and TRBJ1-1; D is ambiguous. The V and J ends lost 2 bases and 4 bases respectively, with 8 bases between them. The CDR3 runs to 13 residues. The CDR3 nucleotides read TGTGCCAGCAGTTTAAGGTCCAGCACTGAAGCTTTCTTT. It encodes CASSLRSSTEAFF.

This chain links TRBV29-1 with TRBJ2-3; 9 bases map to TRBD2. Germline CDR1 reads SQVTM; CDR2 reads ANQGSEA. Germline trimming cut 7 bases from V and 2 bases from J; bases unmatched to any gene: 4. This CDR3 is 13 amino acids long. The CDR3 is CSATSGHTDTQYF. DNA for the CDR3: TGCAGCGCCACTAGCGGGCACACAGATACGCAGTATTTT.

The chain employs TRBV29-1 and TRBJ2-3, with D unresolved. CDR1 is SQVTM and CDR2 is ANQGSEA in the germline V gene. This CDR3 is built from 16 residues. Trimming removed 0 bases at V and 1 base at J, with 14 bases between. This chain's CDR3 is CSVEEPRVLGTDTQYF. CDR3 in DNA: TGCAGCGTTGAAGAGCCACGTGTTTTGGGCACAGATACGCAGTATTTT.

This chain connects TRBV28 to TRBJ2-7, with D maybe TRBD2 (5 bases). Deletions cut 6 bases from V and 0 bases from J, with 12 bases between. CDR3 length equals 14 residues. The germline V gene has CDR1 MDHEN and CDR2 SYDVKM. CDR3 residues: CASRASTPSYEQYF. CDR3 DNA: TGTGCCAGCAGGGCTAGCACTCCCTCCTACGAGCAGTACTTC.

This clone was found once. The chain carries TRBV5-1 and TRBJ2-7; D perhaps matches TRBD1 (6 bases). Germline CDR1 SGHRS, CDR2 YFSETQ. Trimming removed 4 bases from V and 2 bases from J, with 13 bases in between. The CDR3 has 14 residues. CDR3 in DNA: TGCGCCAGCAGCCCCGGACAGAATCCCTACGAGCAGTACTTC. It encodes CASSPGQNPYEQYF.

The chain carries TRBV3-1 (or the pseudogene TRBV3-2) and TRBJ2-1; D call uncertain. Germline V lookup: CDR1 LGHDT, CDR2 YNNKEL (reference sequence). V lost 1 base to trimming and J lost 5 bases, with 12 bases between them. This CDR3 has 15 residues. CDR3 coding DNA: TGTGCCAGCAGCCAAGTTCGGAGACCCGACAATGAGCAGTTCTTC. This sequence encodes CASSQVRRPDNEQFF.

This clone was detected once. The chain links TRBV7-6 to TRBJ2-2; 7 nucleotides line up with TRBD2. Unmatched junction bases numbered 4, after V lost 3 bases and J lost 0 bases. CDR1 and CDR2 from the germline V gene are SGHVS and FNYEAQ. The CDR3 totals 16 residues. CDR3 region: CASSFDGGANTGELFF. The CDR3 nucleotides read TGTGCCAGCAGCTTCGATGGGGGGGCGAACACCGGGGAGCTGTTTTTT.

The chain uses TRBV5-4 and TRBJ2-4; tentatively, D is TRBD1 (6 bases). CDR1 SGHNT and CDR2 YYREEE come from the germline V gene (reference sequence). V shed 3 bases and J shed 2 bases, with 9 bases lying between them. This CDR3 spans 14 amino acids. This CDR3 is CASSSGHTKNIQYF. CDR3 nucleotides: TGTGCCAGCAGCTCGGGACATACCAAAAACATTCAGTACTTC.

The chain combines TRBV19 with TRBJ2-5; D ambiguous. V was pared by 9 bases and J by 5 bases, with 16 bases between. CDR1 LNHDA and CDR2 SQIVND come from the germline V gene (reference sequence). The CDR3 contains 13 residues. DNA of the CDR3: TGTGCCAGATGGGAAGGGTTTGGGGAGACCCAGTACTTC. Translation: CARWEGFGETQYF.

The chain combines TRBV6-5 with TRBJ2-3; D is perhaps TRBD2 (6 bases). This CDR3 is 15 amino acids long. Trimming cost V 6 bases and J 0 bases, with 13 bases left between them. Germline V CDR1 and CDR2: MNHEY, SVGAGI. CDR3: CASRGLALSTDTQYF. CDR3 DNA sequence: TGTGCCAGCAGGGGCCTAGCGTTAAGCACAGATACGCAGTATTTT.

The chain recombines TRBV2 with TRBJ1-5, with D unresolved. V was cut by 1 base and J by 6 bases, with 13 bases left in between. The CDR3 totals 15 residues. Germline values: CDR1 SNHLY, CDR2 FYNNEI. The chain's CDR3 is CASSEEIGLGQPQHF. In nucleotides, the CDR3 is TGTGCCAGCAGTGAAGAAATAGGGCTCGGTCAGCCCCAGCATTTT.

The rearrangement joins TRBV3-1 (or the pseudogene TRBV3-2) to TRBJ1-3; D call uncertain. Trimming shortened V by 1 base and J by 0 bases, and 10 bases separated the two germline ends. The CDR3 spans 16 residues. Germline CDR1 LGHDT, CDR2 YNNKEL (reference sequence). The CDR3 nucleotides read TGTGCCAGCAGCCAAGGTCAGACGGTCTCTGGAAACACCATATATTTT. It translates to CASSQGQTVSGNTIYF.

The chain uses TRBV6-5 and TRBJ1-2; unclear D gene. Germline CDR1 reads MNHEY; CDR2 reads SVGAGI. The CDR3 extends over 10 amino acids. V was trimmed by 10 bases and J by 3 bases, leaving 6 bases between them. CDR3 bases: TGTGCCACTAGATACTATGGCTACACCTTC. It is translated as CATRYYGYTF.

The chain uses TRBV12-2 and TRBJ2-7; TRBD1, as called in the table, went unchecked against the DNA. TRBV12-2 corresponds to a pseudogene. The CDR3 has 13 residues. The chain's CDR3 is CASRLVADYEQYF. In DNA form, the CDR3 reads TGTGCAAGTCGCTTAGTGGCAGATTACGAGCAGTACTTC.

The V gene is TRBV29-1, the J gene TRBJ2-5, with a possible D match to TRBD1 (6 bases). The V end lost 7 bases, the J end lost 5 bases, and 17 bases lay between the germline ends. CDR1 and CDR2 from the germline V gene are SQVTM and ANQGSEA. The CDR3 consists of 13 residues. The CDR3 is CSATKGVIETQYF. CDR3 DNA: TGCAGCGCTACTAAGGGGGTAATCGAGACCCAGTACTTC.

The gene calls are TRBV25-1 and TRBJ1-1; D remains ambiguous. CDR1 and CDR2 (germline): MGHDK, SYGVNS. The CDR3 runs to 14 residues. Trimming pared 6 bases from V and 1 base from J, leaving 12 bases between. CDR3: CASSGVTGNTEAFF. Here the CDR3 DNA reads TGTGCCAGCAGCGGGGTTACTGGGAACACTGAAGCTTTCTTT.

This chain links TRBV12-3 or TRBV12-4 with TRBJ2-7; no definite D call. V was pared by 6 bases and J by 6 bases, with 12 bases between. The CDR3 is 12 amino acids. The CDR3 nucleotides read TGTGCCAGCAGCCCCTTCGACGGCGAGCAGTACTTC. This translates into CASSPFDGEQYF.

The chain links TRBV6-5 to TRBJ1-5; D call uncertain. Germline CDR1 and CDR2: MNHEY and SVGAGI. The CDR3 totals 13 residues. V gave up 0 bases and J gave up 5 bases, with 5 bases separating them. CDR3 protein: CASSYSMDQPQHF. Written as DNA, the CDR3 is TGTGCCAGCAGTTACTCGATGGATCAGCCCCAGCATTTT.

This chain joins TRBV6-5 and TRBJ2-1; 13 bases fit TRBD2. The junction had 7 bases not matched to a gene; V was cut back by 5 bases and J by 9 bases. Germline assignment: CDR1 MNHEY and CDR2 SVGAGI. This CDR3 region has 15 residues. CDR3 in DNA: TGTGCCAGCAGTCCACTAGCGGGAGGGCCAGGTGAGCAGTTCTTC. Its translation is CASSPLAGGPGEQFF.

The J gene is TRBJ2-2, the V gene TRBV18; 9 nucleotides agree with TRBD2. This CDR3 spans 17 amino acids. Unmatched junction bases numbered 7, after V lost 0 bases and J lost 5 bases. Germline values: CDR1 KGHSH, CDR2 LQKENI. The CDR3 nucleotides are TGTGCCAGCTCACCACCGACGGCCCTAGCGGGAACCGGGGAGCTGTTTTTT. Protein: CASSPPTALAGTGELFF.